A selection of T cell receptor beta chains follows, all from one sample in a study of control samples from healthy donors and cancer patients. Only in-frame clones appear in the TCRdb table, and some are missing; sequencing was by immunoSEQ multiplex PCR. The data contain 120,000 to 150,000 clones, roughly nine tenths of them seen just once; the ten biggest clones take up 8.5% to 9.5%. Sequenced input: blood. All receptors derive from a woman aged 25 to 45 in good health. The CDR3 runs from the conserved cysteine through the conserved F or W. The D gene is left open where the match is weak. Clone size appears in some rows only: once, few, many, or a class for an expanded clone.

CDR3 DNA: TGCGCCAGCAGCTTGGCGGGAGGTGGTGGTGATACGCAGTATTTT
CDR3 protein: CASSLAGGGGDTQYF
V gene: TRBV5-1
clone size: .
J gene: TRBJ2-3
D gene: TRBD2

CDR3 DNA: TGCGCCAGCAGCCGAAGTTGGTGGGACAACCGTGAGACTTATGGCTACACCTTC
CDR3 protein: CASSRSWWDNRETYGYTF
V gene: TRBV5-1
clone size: .
J gene: TRBJ1-2
D gene: .

CDR3 DNA: TGTGCCTGGAGTGAGGGGGGGGCAGATACGCAGTATTTT
CDR3 protein: CAWSEGGADTQYF
V gene: TRBV30
clone size: .
J gene: TRBJ2-3
D gene: .

CDR3 DNA: TGTGCCAGCAGCACGGGACTAGCGGGCCTATACAATGAGCAGTTCTTC
CDR3 protein: CASSTGLAGLYNEQFF
V gene: TRBV7-9
clone size: .
J gene: TRBJ2-1
D gene: TRBD2

CDR3 DNA: TGTGCCAGCCGGGGACAGCAAAACTATGGCTACACCTTC
CDR3 protein: CASRGQQNYGYTF
V gene: TRBV2
clone size: .
J gene: TRBJ1-2
D gene: TRBD1

CDR3 DNA: TGTGCCAGCAGCTTGGGCCGCGATAATGAGCAGTTCTTC
CDR3 protein: CASSLGRDNEQFF
V gene: TRBV7-2
clone size: .
J gene: TRBJ2-1
D gene: .

CDR3 DNA: TGTGCCAGCAGTTTGCCGACTAGCGGGAGGGGCGGGCAGTTCTTC
CDR3 protein: CASSLPTSGRGGQFF
V gene: TRBV28
clone size: .
J gene: TRBJ2-1
D gene: TRBD2

CDR3 DNA: TGTGCCAGCAGTCACGGACAGGGGGCTACAGATACGCAGTATTTT
CDR3 protein: CASSHGQGATDTQYF
V gene: TRBV6-5
clone size: .
J gene: TRBJ2-3
D gene: TRBD1

CDR3 DNA: TGTGCCAGCAGTTACAAACTAGCGGGAGGGACAGATACGCAGTATTTT
CDR3 protein: CASSYKLAGGTDTQYF
V gene: TRBV6-6
clone size: once
J gene: TRBJ2-3
D gene: TRBD2

CDR3 DNA: TGCGCCAGCAGCCATTACATCCTTGGGCCAGAGGAGGGGAATGAAAAACTGTTTTTT
CDR3 protein: CASSHYILGPEEGNEKLFF
V gene: TRBV4-1
clone size: .
J gene: TRBJ1-4
D gene: .

CDR3 DNA: TGTGCCAGCAGCTTAAGTGGAGCAACTAATGAAAAACTGTTTTTT
CDR3 protein: CASSLSGATNEKLFF
V gene: TRBV5-6
clone size: .
J gene: TRBJ1-4
D gene: .

CDR3 DNA: TGTGCCAGCAGCCAAGGGACTAGCGTAGACAATGAGCAGTTCTTC
CDR3 protein: CASSQGTSVDNEQFF
V gene: TRBV4-2
clone size: .
J gene: TRBJ2-1
D gene: TRBD2

CDR3 DNA: TGTGCCAGCTCACCTAGGGGAGAGGAGACCCAGTACTTC
CDR3 protein: CASSPRGEETQYF
V gene: TRBV18
clone size: .
J gene: TRBJ2-5
D gene: .

CDR3 DNA: TGTGCCAGCAGCGCCGGACAGGGAATGGCGCAGTATTTT
CDR3 protein: CASSAGQGMAQYF
V gene: TRBV2
clone size: .
J gene: TRBJ2-3
D gene: TRBD1

CDR3 DNA: TGTGCCCACGAAAGGATGGACTCTGGAAACACCATATATTTT
CDR3 protein: CAHERMDSGNTIYF
V gene: TRBV7-2
clone size: .
J gene: TRBJ1-3
D gene: .

CDR3 DNA: TGTGCCAGTAGTCTGGGGACTAGCGGTCATGGCACAGATACGCAGTATTTT
CDR3 protein: CASSLGTSGHGTDTQYF
V gene: TRBV19
clone size: .
J gene: TRBJ2-3
D gene: TRBD2

CDR3 DNA: TGTGCCAGCAGTTACCACCAGGGAACCCAAGAGACCCAGTACTTC
CDR3 protein: CASSYHQGTQETQYF
V gene: TRBV6-2/TRBV6-3
clone size: .
J gene: TRBJ2-5
D gene: .

CDR3 DNA: TGTGCCAGCAGCCAGGGTTGGGGTGTGCAGTACTTC
CDR3 protein: CASSQGWGVQYF
V gene: TRBV3-1/TRBV3-2
clone size: .
J gene: TRBJ2-7
D gene: .

CDR3 DNA: TGTGCCAGCAGTTACCCGGGAGGATCTTACTACGAGCAGTACTTC
CDR3 protein: CASSYPGGSYYEQYF
V gene: TRBV6-2/TRBV6-3
clone size: .
J gene: TRBJ2-7
D gene: TRBD2

CDR3 DNA: TGTGCCAGCAGTCCCCGGGGGATCTCTGGAAACACCATATATTTT
CDR3 protein: CASSPRGISGNTIYF
V gene: TRBV6-6
clone size: .
J gene: TRBJ1-3
D gene: .

CDR3 DNA: TGTGCCAGCAGTTTACAACTGTCCAGGGGCAATCAGCCCCAGCATTTT
CDR3 protein: CASSLQLSRGNQPQHF
V gene: TRBV6-5
clone size: few
J gene: TRBJ1-5
D gene: .

CDR3 DNA: TGTGCCAGCAGCTTGTTATCGGGGGTTAGCTATGGCTACACCTTC
CDR3 protein: CASSLLSGVSYGYTF
V gene: TRBV7-2
clone size: .
J gene: TRBJ1-2
D gene: .

CDR3 DNA: TGTGCCAGCAGCGTAGCGGGAGGGCCCCCGGGCACCGGGGAGCTGTTTTTT
CDR3 protein: CASSVAGGPPGTGELFF
V gene: TRBV9
clone size: .
J gene: TRBJ2-2
D gene: TRBD2

CDR3 DNA: TGTGCCAGCAGTCCGAGCCTTAACCCCTACGAGCAGTACTTC
CDR3 protein: CASSPSLNPYEQYF
V gene: TRBV2
clone size: .
J gene: TRBJ2-7
D gene: .

CDR3 DNA: TGTGCCAGCAGTTACACCGCAGGACAGGGGGGCGAGACCCAGTACTTC
CDR3 protein: CASSYTAGQGGETQYF
V gene: TRBV6-6
clone size: once
J gene: TRBJ2-5
D gene: TRBD1